The rows below give T cell receptor beta chains drawn from one sample of a study of stem cell transplantation in POMP-related autoinflammatory disease. Sequenced by immunoSEQ multiplex PCR; TCRdb stores in-frame clones only, minus some. The sample carries roughly 6,400 clones, roughly 80% recorded once. The sample was a CXCR5-defined cell subset from PBMCs. The receptors were sampled from a human donor in good health. The CDR3 runs from the conserved cysteine through the conserved F or W. A D gene is named only where the DNA matches it firmly. For some rows the clone size is stated as once, few or many, or as a class when expanded; others skip it.

d_gene: .; abundance: .; v_gene: TRBV6-6; j_gene: TRBJ1-5; CDR3aa: CASSPSGWSNQPQHF; CDR3nt: TGTGCCAGCAGTCCCTCTGGGTGGAGCAATCAGCCCCAGCATTTT
d_gene: .; abundance: .; v_gene: TRBV19; j_gene: TRBJ2-5; CDR3aa: CASSIVAKETQYF; CDR3nt: TGTGCCAGTAGTATCGTAGCCAAAGAGACCCAGTACTTC
d_gene: .; abundance: .; v_gene: TRBV20-1; j_gene: TRBJ2-1; CDR3aa: CSALKSQEQFF; CDR3nt: TGCAGTGCCCTAAAGTCGCAGGAGCAGTTCTTC
d_gene: .; abundance: .; v_gene: TRBV15; j_gene: TRBJ1-2; CDR3aa: CATSRDVGGYGYTF; CDR3nt: TGTGCCACCAGCAGAGATGTCGGGGGCTATGGCTACACCTTC
d_gene: .; abundance: .; v_gene: TRBV7-2; j_gene: TRBJ2-5; CDR3aa: CASSLETGAEETQYF; CDR3nt: TGTGCCAGCAGCTTAGAAACGGGGGCGGAAGAGACCCAGTACTTC
d_gene: .; abundance: .; v_gene: TRBV9; j_gene: TRBJ2-7; CDR3aa: CASSVGIAGDYEQYF; CDR3nt: TGTGCCAGCAGCGTAGGTATAGCAGGGGACTACGAGCAGTACTTC
d_gene: TRBD2; abundance: .; v_gene: TRBV7-9; j_gene: TRBJ2-3; CDR3aa: CASSLGLAGPTDTQYF; CDR3nt: TGTGCCAGCAGCTTAGGGTTAGCGGGACCGACAGATACGCAGTATTTT
d_gene: .; abundance: .; v_gene: TRBV5-8; j_gene: TRBJ1-4; CDR3aa: CASSLGFSRDNEKLFF; CDR3nt: TGTGCCAGCAGCTTGGGGTTTTCGAGGGATAATGAAAAACTGTTTTTT
d_gene: .; abundance: once; v_gene: TRBV7-2; j_gene: TRBJ2-7; CDR3aa: CASSLRGDYYEQYF; CDR3nt: TGTGCCAGCAGCTTAAGGGGGGACTACTACGAGCAGTACTTC
d_gene: TRBD1; abundance: .; v_gene: TRBV5-4; j_gene: TRBJ1-3; CDR3aa: CASSSGTGSGNTIYF; CDR3nt: TGTGCCAGCAGCAGCGGGACAGGGTCTGGAAACACCATATATTTT
d_gene: .; abundance: .; v_gene: TRBV7-9; j_gene: TRBJ1-4; CDR3aa: CASSLQGRQKLFF; CDR3nt: TGTGCCAGCAGCTTGCAGGGGAGGCAAAAACTGTTTTTT